Each of the 20 T cell receptor beta chains below was sequenced from the same sample in a study of spatial heterogeneity in lung cancer (dated by TCRdb to the late 2010s). What the research found in general, with its limitations: A correlation was observed between the number of expanded intratumoral alpha and beta TCRs and the tumor nonsynonymous mutation count.

The time point label corresponds to: sample taken at primary tumor resection. Antigen specificity for these receptors is unknown. Library prep was done by 5' RACE. Sequencing was performed on a NextSeq 500. TCRdb handled the public reads itself, with Q25 trimming in fastp and clone calling in MiXCR, and kept productive beta chains. A single entry per CDR3 protein holds the most common genes and DNA from its merged rows. This sample is represented by 4,000 to 5,500 distinct CDR3 sequences; 12% of them were singletons. The top ten constitute about a quarter of the sample. The sample here was lung tumor tissue, taken at surgery. The receptors come from a male donor with early-stage non-small cell lung cancer.

Remarks on this clonotype: The size of this beta chain means little, since it is a stray read in a library made for alpha chains. The chain links TRBV11-2 to TRBJ2-1; tentatively, D is TRBD2 (5 bases). V was trimmed by 2 bases and J by 0 bases, leaving 8 bases between them. Germline CDR1 and CDR2: SGHAT and FQNNGV. The length of the CDR3 is 15 residues. CDR3 coding DNA: TGTGCCAGCAGCTTAAGAGGGCACTCCTACAATGAGCAGTTCTTC. Amino acids: CASSLRGHSYNEQFF.

This clonotype is medium-sized (0.01 to 0.1%) by share. The library was prepared for alpha chains; this beta chain is a stray read, so its frequency means little. The V and J genes are TRBV11-3 and TRBJ2-7; either TRBD1 or TRBD2 may fit D (5 bases each). Trimming took 3 bases from V and 8 from J, leaving 14 bases between them. The CDR3 length is 13 residues. Germline CDR1 and CDR2: SGHNT and YENEEA. In nucleotides, the CDR3 is TGTGCCAGCAGCTTTACCGTCTGGGACCAGCAGTACTTC. It encodes CASSFTVWDQQYF.

In its sample, this clonotype was seen a few times. This beta chain appears as a stray read in a library generated for alpha chains; its size is not informative. V is TRBV3-1 and J is TRBJ2-5; 10 bases fit TRBD2. This CDR3 comprises 17 residues. The V and J ends lost 3 bases and 2 bases, in that order; junction bases with no gene match: 9. Germline CDR1 is LGHDT and CDR2 is YNNKEL (reference sequence). The CDR3 nucleotides are TGTGCCAGCAGCCAGGGAATTTCTAGCGGGGGTCAAGAGACCCAGTACTTC. This sequence encodes CASSQGISSGGQETQYF.

In its sample, this clonotype was seen many times. A library made for alpha chains picked up this beta chain off target, so its size means little. The CDR3 DNA is TGTGCCAGCCGAACCGGAGGCGCGTTCAATCAGCCCCAGCATTTT. This translates into CASRTGGAFNQPQHF. The chain couples TRBV6-2 or TRBV6-3 to TRBJ1-5, with D unresolved. CDR3 length: 15 residues. Trimming stripped 8 bases from V and 3 bases from J, with 17 bases between. The germline CDR1 and CDR2 sequences are MNHEY and SVGEGT.

As regards this clonotype: As an off-target read in a library built for alpha chains, this beta chain has a frequency of little significance. The rearrangement uses TRBV7-2 and TRBJ2-3, with TRBD2 as a possible D gene (7 bases). V was clipped by 5 bases and J by 6 bases, with 15 bases between them. The germline gives CDR1 SGHTA, CDR2 FQGNSA. This CDR3 contains 14 residues. The CDR3 here is CASSVLGGHDTQYF. The CDR3 DNA is TGTGCCAGCAGCGTGCTGGGGGGGCATGATACGCAGTATTTT. The full variable domain, completed using reference TRBV7-2 and TRBJ2-3, is GAGVSQSPSNKVTEKGKDVELRCDPISGHTALYWYRQSLGQGLEFLIYFQGNSAPDKSGLPSDRFSAERTGGSVSTLTIQRTQQEDSAVYLCASSVLGGHDTQYFGPGTRLTVL.

A word on this clonotype: A library prepared for alpha chains yielded this beta chain as an off-target read; its size is of little meaning. The rearrangement uses TRBV18 and TRBJ2-4; the D is unclear. Trimming shortened V by 5 bases and J by 3 bases, and 8 bases separated the two germline ends. CDR1 and CDR2 (germline): KGHSH, LQKENI. This CDR3 comprises 13 residues. The CDR3 sequence: CASSEDGKNIQYF. The DNA for the CDR3 is TGTGCCAGCTCAGAGGATGGCAAAAACATTCAGTACTTC.

This clonotype ranks as medium-sized. Since the library was made to target alpha chains, this beta chain is a stray read and its abundance is not meaningful. V and J are TRBV12-3 or TRBV12-4 and TRBJ2-5; TRBD2 aligns across 8 bases. This CDR3 is 18 amino acids long. Germline trimming cut 10 bases from V and 2 bases from J; bases unmatched to any gene: 21. The CDR3, as DNA: TGTGCCACCACTCAGGGTTGGGGAGCGGGGGCTACTCAAGAGACCCAGTACTTC. Amino acid sequence: CATTQGWGAGATQETQYF.

Ten or more counts support this clonotype. With the library built for alpha chains, this beta chain is off target and its frequency is not meaningful. This chain uses TRBV28 with TRBJ1-4, with a tentative D call TRBD1 (6 bases). V was clipped by 10 bases and J by 7 bases, with 13 bases between them. This CDR3 has 12 amino acids. Germline V gives CDR1 MDHEN, CDR2 SYDVKM. In DNA, the CDR3 is TGTGCCATTGGCGGAGGGGGTGAAAAACTGTTTTTT. This sequence encodes CAIGGGGEKLFF.

By its share, this clonotype is medium-sized (0.01 to 0.1%). At one of its ends the junction is not consistent with the germline gene, which may arise from a read error. Being off target in a library aimed at alpha chains, this beta chain has a size of little meaning. This chain links TRBV27 with TRBJ2-1, with no clear D. This CDR3 region has 15 residues. The V gene's germline CDR1 is MNHEY and CDR2 SMNVEV (reference sequence). In nucleotides, the CDR3 is TGTGCCAGCACCTCCCCCCCCGTCTCCAACAATGAGCAGTTCTTC. It yields the protein CASTSPPVSNNEQFF.

By share, this clonotype ranks as medium-sized (0.01 to 0.1%). The size of this beta chain means little, since it is a stray read in a library made for alpha chains. V gene TRBV28 combines with J gene TRBJ2-1; 10 positions agree with TRBD2. Germline assignment: CDR1 MDHEN and CDR2 SYDVKM. Trimming took 2 bases from V and 3 from J; bases not matched to a gene: 4. The CDR3 is 16 residues long. The CDR3 sequence: CASSLGAGGYYNEQFF. CDR3 nucleotide sequence: TGTGCCAGCAGTTTAGGAGCGGGGGGGTACTACAATGAGCAGTTCTTC.

In this sample, this clonotype turned up many times. The library was designed around alpha chains, so this beta chain is a stray read whose abundance carries little weight. The chain uses TRBV6-8 and TRBJ2-1; 7 bases map to TRBD2. V shed 5 bases and J 4 bases; nucleotides not matched to a gene: 11. The germline CDR1 and CDR2 sequences are MNHGY and SAAAGT. The CDR3 loop spans 16 amino acids. The DNA of the CDR3 is TGTGCCAGCAGTACCCCAAGATCGGGGGGATACAATGAGCAGTTCTTC. Translated, it gives CASSTPRSGGYNEQFF.

This clonotype is labeled medium-sized. This beta chain slipped into a library made for alpha chains as a stray read, so its size is not meaningful. The rearrangement joins TRBV10-2 to TRBJ2-5; no clear D gene. The CDR3 contains 14 residues. Per germline, CDR1 WSHSY and CDR2 SAAADI. Trimming removed 3 bases from V and 4 bases from J, with 12 bases in between. The CDR3 region is CASSESPQRETQYF. The DNA for the CDR3 is TGCGCCAGCAGTGAATCCCCTCAGAGAGAGACCCAGTACTTC.

This clonotype came up many times. This beta chain is an off-target read within a library intended for alpha chains, so its frequency means little. The J gene is TRBJ1-3, the V gene TRBV28, with a possible D match to TRBD1 (5 bases). The CDR3 contains 14 residues. V was pared by 6 bases and J by 2 bases, with 11 bases between. CDR1 and CDR2 from the germline V gene are MDHEN and SYDVKM. The CDR3 loop reads CASRPEQAGNTIYF. The CDR3 nucleotides read TGTGCCAGCAGACCCGAACAGGCTGGAAACACCATATATTTT. Full variable domain (remainder filled in from reference TRBV28 and TRBJ1-3): DVKVTQSSRYLVKRTGEKVFLECVQDMDHENMFWYRQDPGLGLRLIYFSYDVKMKEKGDIPEGYSVSREKKERFSLILESASTNQTSMYLCASRPEQAGNTIYFGEGSWLTVV.

A word on this clonotype: The library was prepared for alpha chains; this beta chain is a stray read, so its frequency means little. The chain couples TRBV7-2 to TRBJ1-2; a weak D match, TRBD1 (6 bases). Trimming took off 2 bases at V and 2 bases at J, with 9 bases between the two ends. Germline V CDR1 and CDR2: SGHTA, FQGNSA. The CDR3 loop spans 14 amino acids. CDR3 sequence: CASSLSTGNYGYTF. The CDR3 region has the DNA TGTGCCAGCAGCTTAAGTACAGGGAACTATGGCTACACCTTC.

This clonotype is medium-sized in the sample. The library was built for alpha chains, so this beta chain is an off-target read and its size means little. The V gene is TRBV20-1, the J gene TRBJ2-1, with D possibly TRBD2 on 6 matching bases. CDR3 length equals 16 residues. V was clipped by 4 bases and J by 7 bases, with 23 bases between them. Germline V lookup: CDR1 DFQATT, CDR2 SNEGSKA (reference sequence). The CDR3 here is CSAINRWQGGENEQFF. The CDR3 DNA reads TGCAGTGCTATAAACAGATGGCAGGGAGGCGAAAATGAGCAGTTCTTC.

This clonotype is labeled as medium-sized (0.01 to 0.1%). Little can be read into the size of this beta chain, an off-target read in a library designed for alpha chains. V gene TRBV14 combines with J gene TRBJ2-3; 12 bases are shared with TRBD2. The CDR3 sequence is 16 residues long. Germline V gives CDR1 SGHDN, CDR2 FVKESK. V trimming: 4 bases; J trimming: 4 bases; junction bases outside the gene matches: 6. The CDR3 region has the DNA TGTGCCAGCAGCCTCGGACTAGCGGGGAGATCAGATACGCAGTATTTT. It yields the protein CASSLGLAGRSDTQYF.

By sample share, this clonotype is medium-sized (0.01 to 0.1%). A library prepared for alpha chains yielded this beta chain as an off-target read; its size is of little meaning. J is TRBJ2-7 and V is TRBV20-1, with D tentatively TRBD1 (7 bases). The CDR3 consists of 15 residues. V lost 2 bases and J lost 5, with 19 bases in between. CDR1 is DFQATT, CDR2 SNEGSKA, per germline (reference sequence). CDR3 region: CSARFGGTDVDEQYF. CDR3 DNA: TGCAGTGCTAGATTTGGAGGGACAGACGTTGACGAGCAGTACTTC.

By its share, this clonotype is medium-sized. Found in a library prepared for alpha chains, this beta chain is an off-target read, and its abundance has little meaning. This chain uses TRBV6-1 with TRBJ2-7; possibly TRBD1 for D (5 bases). Per the germline V gene, CDR1 is MNHNS and CDR2 is SASEGT. This CDR3 is 16 amino acids long. V lost 6 bases and J lost 3, with 21 bases in between. The DNA for the CDR3 is TGTGCCAGCAGAAAAGATGGGCAGTTAGGGGTCTACGAGCAGTACTTC. This sequence encodes CASRKDGQLGVYEQYF.

This clonotype counts as medium-sized. This beta chain is an unintended read in a library built for alpha chains; its size means little. The chain uses TRBV29-1 and TRBJ2-7; 8 bases fit TRBD1. In germline, CDR1 is SQVTM, CDR2 ANQGSEA. Trimming cost V 7 bases and J 7 bases; bases outside gene matches: 9. This CDR3 is built from 12 residues. The DNA for the CDR3 is TGCAGCGCCCGGGACAGGAGTGGGGAGCAGTACTTC. This codes for CSARDRSGEQYF.

At least ten counts were recorded for this clonotype. This beta chain slipped into a library made for alpha chains as a stray read, so its size is not meaningful. This chain uses TRBV4-3 with TRBJ2-2; D is perhaps TRBD2 (5 bases). Trimming removed 4 bases at V and 2 bases at J, with 11 bases between. The CDR3 has 15 residues. CDR1 and CDR2 from the germline V gene are LGHNA and YSLEER. The CDR3 reads CASSPDFSNTGELFF. Here the CDR3 DNA reads TGCGCCAGCAGCCCGGACTTCTCCAACACCGGGGAGCTGTTTTTT.